The 2 T cell receptor beta chains reported below all come from one sample, sequenced in a study of T cell repertoires in cytomegalovirus infection. Using its own MiXCR run on the reads, TCRdb lists one record per CDR3 protein. The sample holds hundreds of thousands of distinct CDR3 sequences, 20% to 25% seen once. The material sequenced was CD8+ T cells from PBMCs. These receptors came from a human donor in good health (CMV status not recorded). Some clones in this sample may be carry-over from other donors' samples.

The chain carries TRBV28 and TRBJ2-3; D possibly corresponds to TRBD2 (7 bases). Trimming took off 5 bases at V and 0 bases at J, with 15 bases between the two ends. The CDR3 covers 16 residues. The V gene's germline CDR1 is MDHEN and CDR2 SYDVKM. CDR3: CASSLGGPRSTDTQYF. The CDR3 DNA reads TGTGCCAGCAGTCTGGGGGGGCCCCGGAGCACAGATACGCAGTATTTT.

With respect to this clonotype: This sequence may be a read error, since a much larger clone differs from it by one base. The gene calls are TRBV7-6 and TRBJ2-1, with D possibly TRBD1 on 6 matching bases. The CDR3 is made up of 14 amino acids. Germline assignment: CDR1 SGHVS and CDR2 FNYEAQ. In DNA form, the CDR3 reads TGTGCCAGTAGCCGGGCAGGACAGACCAATGAGCAGTTATTC. Its protein product is CASSRAGQTNEQLF.